These 21 T cell receptor beta chains originate from one sample sequenced in a study of T-cell reconstitution after alpha-beta-depleted transplantation in children. It was with unique molecular identifiers that the TCRbeta library was prepared. TCRdb used MiXCR to reprocess the PCR reads, holding one entry per CDR3 protein. The table records approximately 800,000 distinct CDR3 sequences, around 17% of them present only once. Here the sequenced sample was PBMCs, mostly from graft donor cells, taken 360 days after TCRalphabeta/CD19-depleted stem cell transplant. The source of these receptors is a male patient younger than 18 who had a stem cell transplant for acute lymphoblastic leukemia, so the T cells may come from the graft donor.

V is TRBV5-5 and J is TRBJ2-1; 9 bases agree with TRBD2. With 4 bases clipped from V and 4 bases from J, the junction kept 6 bases outside the gene matches. Germline-derived CDR1 and CDR2 are SGHKS and YYEKEE (reference sequence). CDR3 length equals 15 residues. The CDR3 spells CASSATAGGYNEQFF. The CDR3, as DNA: TGTGCCAGCAGCGCCACGGCGGGAGGGTACAATGAGCAGTTCTTC.

In nucleotides, the CDR3 is TGTGCCAGCAGCTTGGTGGTGGGGGACTATGAGCAGTTCTTC. This gives the protein CASSLVVGDYEQFF. The rearrangement joins TRBV5-5 to TRBJ2-1, with D perhaps matching TRBD2 (6 bases). Trimming took off 0 bases at V and 8 bases at J, with 12 bases between the two ends. This CDR3 contains 14 residues. Looked up from germline, CDR1 is SGHKS and CDR2 is YYEKEE (reference sequence).

The chain links TRBV3-1 to TRBJ2-2, with 7 bases fitting TRBD2. CDR1 LGHDT and CDR2 YNNKEL come from the germline V gene (reference sequence). CDR3 length equals 14 residues. V lost 2 bases to trimming and J lost 4 bases; unmatched junction nucleotides: 1. The CDR3 is CASSQTSATGELFF. In nucleotides, the CDR3 is TGTGCCAGCAGCCAAACTAGCGCCACCGGGGAGCTGTTTTTT. Full variable domain (missing parts from reference TRBV3-1 and TRBJ2-2): DTAVSQTPKYLVTQMGNDKSIKCEQNLGHDTMYWYKQDSKKFLKIMFSYNNKELIINETVPNRFSPKSPDKAHLNLHINSLELGDSAVYFCASSQTSATGELFFGEGSRLTVL.

This chain links TRBV2 with TRBJ2-2, with TRBD2 matching over 8 bases. After removal of 6 bases from V and 1 base from J, the junction contained 4 bases not matched to a gene. Germline CDR1 is SNHLY and CDR2 is FYNNEI. The CDR3 extends over 15 amino acids. The CDR3 reads CASRTTSVNTGELFF. The CDR3 DNA reads as TGTGCCAGCAGAACGACTAGCGTGAACACCGGGGAGCTGTTTTTT.

The V call is TRBV30, the J call TRBJ2-1; D unresolved. Trimming shortened V by 8 bases and J by 3 bases, and 20 bases separated the two germline ends. The CDR3 has 15 amino acids. Germline CDR1 is GTSNPN and CDR2 is SVGIG (reference sequence). In nucleotides, the CDR3 is TGTGCCGTATCCCTGTACGGCTCTCTCTACAATGAGCAGTTCTTC. It encodes CAVSLYGSLYNEQFF.

This chain uses TRBV20-1 with TRBJ2-1, with D perhaps matching TRBD2 (6 bases). V was cut by 3 bases and J by 10 bases, with 19 bases left in between. The length of the CDR3 is 14 residues. Germline CDR1 DFQATT, CDR2 SNEGSKA (reference sequence). CDR3 sequence reads: CSARGSGRAAEQFF. CDR3 sequence (DNA): TGCAGTGCTAGGGGGTCCGGGAGAGCCGCGGAGCAGTTCTTC.

In this sample, this clonotype turned up many times. The genes are TRBV5-6 and TRBJ2-7, with 7 nucleotides matching TRBD2. The CDR3 extends over 15 amino acids. From germline, CDR1 is SGHDT and CDR2 YYEEEE. J was trimmed by 3 bases and V by 0 bases; bases with no gene match: 6. In DNA form, the CDR3 reads TGTGCCAGCAGCTTGGAGAGCGGGATACTCTACGAGCAGTACTTC. Its protein is CASSLESGILYEQYF.

Only a few counts were recorded for this clonotype. The chain links TRBV7-3 to TRBJ2-1, with 12 nucleotides matching TRBD2. CDR1 is SGHTA and CDR2 is FQGTGA in the germline V gene. V trimming: 3 bases; J trimming: 5 bases; junction bases outside the gene matches: 8. CDR3 length equals 17 residues. The CDR3 protein is CASSLGPSGRAHNEQFF. CDR3 nucleotide sequence: TGTGCCAGCAGCTTGGGACCTAGCGGGAGGGCCCACAATGAGCAGTTCTTC.

This chain joins TRBV5-5 and TRBJ2-7; D remains unclear. Per the germline V gene, CDR1 is SGHKS and CDR2 is YYEKEE (reference sequence). The CDR3 covers 13 residues. With 4 bases removed from V and 1 base from J, the gap between germline ends came to 9 bases. In nucleotides, the CDR3 is TGTGCCAGCAGCGACGGGCCTTCCTACGAGCAGTACTTC. It encodes CASSDGPSYEQYF.

The V call is TRBV27, the J call TRBJ2-3; D tentatively fits TRBD1 or TRBD2 (7 bases each). The ends were cut back, 8 bases at V and 3 bases at J, with 18 bases in the middle. From germline, CDR1 is MNHEY and CDR2 SMNVEV (reference sequence). The CDR3 is made up of 15 amino acids. The CDR3 DNA reads as TGTGCCAGCTCCCAGGGGGGGCAGGGAACAGATACGCAGTATTTT. This gives the protein CASSQGGQGTDTQYF.

V gene TRBV12-3 or TRBV12-4 combines with J gene TRBJ1-2; 7 bases are shared with TRBD1. V gave up 3 bases and J gave up 0 bases; unmatched junction bases: 19. The CDR3 has 20 residues. CDR3 amino acids: CASSFWPRRKDRLSNYGYTF. The CDR3 DNA reads TGTGCCAGCAGTTTCTGGCCCCGTCGAAAGGACAGGCTATCTAACTATGGCTACACCTTC.

The V gene is TRBV12-3 or TRBV12-4, the J gene TRBJ2-7; D is perhaps TRBD1 or TRBD2 (6 bases each). V was clipped by 7 bases and J by 0 bases, with 16 bases between them. The CDR3 extends over 15 amino acids. The CDR3 sequence is CASTTRGGFSYEQYF. The CDR3 DNA reads as TGTGCCAGCACCACCAGAGGGGGGTTCTCCTACGAGCAGTACTTC.

V and J are TRBV29-1 and TRBJ2-5; 10 bases are a match to TRBD2. CDR3 length: 15 amino acids. The junction had 5 bases not matched to a gene; V was cut back by 4 bases and J by 0 bases. CDR1 and CDR2 from the germline V gene are SQVTM and ANQGSEA. Here the CDR3 DNA reads TGCAGCGTTGCGCTAGCGGGAGTGTACCAAGAGACCCAGTACTTC. Protein product: CSVALAGVYQETQYF.

This clonotype came up a few times. The chain is built from TRBV2 and TRBJ2-7; 9 positions match TRBD1. Germline trimming cut 8 bases from V and 1 base from J; bases unmatched to any gene: 3. The germline V gene encodes CDR1 SNHLY and CDR2 FYNNEI. The CDR3 consists of 13 residues. The CDR3 region is CASGGQGSYEQYF. CDR3 DNA sequence: TGTGCCAGCGGGGGACAGGGTTCCTACGAGCAGTACTTC. Variable domain in full (rest from reference TRBV2 and TRBJ2-7): EPEVTQTPSHQVTQMGQEVILRCVPISNHLYFYWYRQILGQKVEFLVSFYNNEISEKSEIFDDQFSVERPDGSNFTLKIRSTKLEDSAMYFCASGGQGSYEQYFGPGTRLTVT.

This chain joins TRBV20-1 and TRBJ2-4, with a possible D match to TRBD2 (5 bases). The V end was cut by 6 bases, the J end by 0 bases, with 15 bases between. The CDR3 is 15 amino acids. Germline values: CDR1 DFQATT, CDR2 SNEGSKA (reference sequence). Here the CDR3 DNA reads TGCAGTGCAAATCGGGGAGCTGGAGCCAAAAACATTCAGTACTTC. This codes for CSANRGAGAKNIQYF.

The V call is TRBV4-2, the J call TRBJ2-1; 12 bases map to TRBD2. Germline trimming cut 3 bases from V and 0 bases from J; bases unmatched to any gene: 9. The germline V gene has CDR1 LGHNA and CDR2 YNFKEQ. The CDR3 has 19 residues. The CDR3 loop is CASSHRTSGRPSSYNEQFF. As DNA, the CDR3 is TGTGCCAGCAGCCACAGAACTAGCGGGAGGCCGAGCTCCTACAATGAGCAGTTCTTC.

This clonotype came up many times. The J gene is TRBJ2-7, the V gene TRBV29-1, with TRBD1 matching 7 bases. J gave up 0 bases and V 3 bases, and 8 bases lay outside the gene matches. Germline lookup yields CDR1 SQVTM and CDR2 ANQGSEA. The length of the CDR3 is 15 residues. Here the CDR3 DNA reads TGCAGCGTTGATGGGCTGGCAGGGGGCTCCTACGAGCAGTACTTC. Amino acid sequence: CSVDGLAGGSYEQYF.

This clonotype was found a few times. The chain links TRBV7-6 to TRBJ2-7; no reliable D call. The CDR3 consists of 14 residues. V lost 1 base to trimming and J lost 6 bases, with 13 bases between them. In germline, CDR1 is SGHVS, CDR2 FNYEAQ. Written as DNA, the CDR3 is TGTGCCAGCAGCTTAGAAGCCCGTAAGAGCGAGCAGTACTTC. Its protein product is CASSLEARKSEQYF.

The gene calls are TRBV5-8 and TRBJ2-5; 8 bases are shared with TRBD2. The CDR3 is made up of 16 amino acids. Trimming cost V 0 bases and J 1 base; bases outside gene matches: 5. Germline CDR1 reads SGHTS; CDR2 reads YDEGEE. CDR3 in amino acids: CASSLDSREGQETQYF. CDR3 nucleotides: TGTGCCAGCAGCTTGGATTCTCGGGAGGGCCAAGAGACCCAGTACTTC.

This clonotype was seen at least ten times. The rearrangement uses TRBV3-1 and TRBJ2-7; 11 nucleotides align to TRBD2. V dropped 3 bases and J dropped 4; count of bases not matched to a gene: 2. The germline CDR1 and CDR2 sequences are LGHDT and YNNKEL (reference sequence). The CDR3 is 14 residues long. The CDR3 loop is CASSHSSGRYEQYF. CDR3 nucleotide sequence: TGTGCCAGCAGCCATTCTAGCGGGAGGTACGAGCAGTACTTC.

The chain has TRBV5-1 and TRBJ2-2; 13 nucleotides line up with TRBD2. CDR1 and CDR2 from the germline V gene are SGHRS and YFSETQ. With V trimmed by 3 bases and J by 0 bases, 8 bases remained unmatched. The CDR3 length is 19 residues. DNA for the CDR3: TGCGCCAGCAGCTCCGGGACTAGCGGGAAAGGTCCGAACACCGGGGAGCTGTTTTTT. This gives the protein CASSSGTSGKGPNTGELFF.